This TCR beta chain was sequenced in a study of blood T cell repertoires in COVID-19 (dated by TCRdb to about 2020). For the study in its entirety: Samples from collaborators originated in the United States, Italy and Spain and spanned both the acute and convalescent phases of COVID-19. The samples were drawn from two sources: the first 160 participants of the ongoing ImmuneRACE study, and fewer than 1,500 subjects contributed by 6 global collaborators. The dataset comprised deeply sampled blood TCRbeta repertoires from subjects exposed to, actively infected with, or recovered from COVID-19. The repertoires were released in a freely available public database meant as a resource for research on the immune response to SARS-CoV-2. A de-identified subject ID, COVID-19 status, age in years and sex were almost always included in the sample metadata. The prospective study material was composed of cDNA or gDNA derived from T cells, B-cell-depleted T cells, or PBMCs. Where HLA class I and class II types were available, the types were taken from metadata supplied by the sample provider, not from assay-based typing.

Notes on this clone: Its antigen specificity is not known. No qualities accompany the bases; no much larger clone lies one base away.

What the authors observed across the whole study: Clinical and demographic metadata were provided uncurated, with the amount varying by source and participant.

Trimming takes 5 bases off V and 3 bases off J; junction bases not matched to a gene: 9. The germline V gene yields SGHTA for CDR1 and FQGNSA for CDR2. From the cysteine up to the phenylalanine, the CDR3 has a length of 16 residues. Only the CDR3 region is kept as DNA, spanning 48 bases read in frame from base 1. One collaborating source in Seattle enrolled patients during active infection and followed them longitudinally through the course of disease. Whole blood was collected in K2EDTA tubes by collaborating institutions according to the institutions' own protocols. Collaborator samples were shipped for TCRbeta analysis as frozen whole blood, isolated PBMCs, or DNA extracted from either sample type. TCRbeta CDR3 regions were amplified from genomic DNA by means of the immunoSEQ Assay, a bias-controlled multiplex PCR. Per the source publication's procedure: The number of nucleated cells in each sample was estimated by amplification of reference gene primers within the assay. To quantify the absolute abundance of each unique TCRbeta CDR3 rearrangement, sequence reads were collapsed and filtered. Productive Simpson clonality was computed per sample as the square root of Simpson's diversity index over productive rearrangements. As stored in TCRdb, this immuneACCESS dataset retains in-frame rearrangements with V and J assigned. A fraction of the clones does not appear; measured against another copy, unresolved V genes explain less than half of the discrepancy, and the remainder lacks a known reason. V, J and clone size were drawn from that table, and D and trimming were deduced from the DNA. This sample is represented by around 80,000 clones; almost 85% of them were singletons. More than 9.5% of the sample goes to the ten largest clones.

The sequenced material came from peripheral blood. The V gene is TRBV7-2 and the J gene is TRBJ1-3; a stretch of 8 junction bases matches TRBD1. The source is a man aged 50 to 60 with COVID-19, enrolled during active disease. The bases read TGTGCCAGCAGCCAAACTCAGGGGGCAGGTGGAAACACCATATATTTT. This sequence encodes CASSQTQGAGGNTIYF.